These 9 T cell receptor beta chains were all obtained from the same sample, sequenced in a study of blood T cells in healthy people across ages. Using a J-beta primer mix together with a sample-barcoded 5' primer, a second PCR was run for about 7 to 12 cycles. Each CDR3 protein gets one entry after TCRdb re-called the 5' RACE reads with MiXCR. The top ten hold about a fifth of the sample, which has over 950,000 distinct CDR3 sequences, around 54% seen once. The sequencing sample was made of blood. These TCRs come from a woman aged 60 to 75 in good health.

The rearrangement links TRBV5-8 to TRBJ2-1, with 11 bases identical to TRBD2. Germline-derived CDR1 and CDR2 are SGHTS and YDEGEE. Trimming took 5 bases from V and 7 from J; bases not matched to a gene: 11. The CDR3 spans 16 residues. As DNA, the CDR3 is TGTGCCAGCAGGGCCCCACTAGCGGGGGTCTGGAATGAGCAGTTCTTC. It is translated as CASRAPLAGVWNEQFF.

The chain has TRBV12-3 or TRBV12-4 and TRBJ1-2; D possibly corresponds to TRBD1 (6 bases). The CDR3 extends over 12 amino acids. Trimming cost V 3 bases and J 6 bases, with 8 bases left between them. CDR3: CASSLTGHGYTF. The CDR3 nucleotides read TGTGCCAGCAGTTTGACAGGTCATGGCTACACCTTC.

This clonotype came up once. V usage is TRBV20-1 and J usage is TRBJ2-1; 11 bases fit TRBD2. The germline V gene encodes CDR1 DFQATT and CDR2 SNEGSKA (reference sequence). The V and J ends lost 7 bases and 6 bases, in that order; junction bases with no gene match: 20. The CDR3 runs 18 residues. CDR3 sequence: CSVKDTGTSGARGNEQFF. In DNA form, the CDR3 reads TGCAGTGTTAAGGACACTGGGACTAGCGGAGCCCGGGGCAATGAGCAGTTCTTC.

This rearrangement joins TRBV13 to TRBJ2-7; perhaps D is TRBD1 or TRBD2 (5 bases each). This CDR3 is 16 amino acids long. The V gene's germline CDR1 is PRHDT and CDR2 FYEKMQ (reference sequence). V dropped 0 bases and J dropped 2 bases, with 14 bases sitting between them. CDR3 nucleotide sequence: TGTGCCAGCAGCTTAGGGGGGGATCTCCAGGCCTACGAGCAGTACTTC. Its translation is CASSLGGDLQAYEQYF.

J is TRBJ2-3 and V is TRBV11-3, with 14 nucleotides matching TRBD2. The CDR3 has 17 amino acids. Looked up from germline, CDR1 is SGHNT and CDR2 is YENEEA. The V segment lost 3 bases and the J segment 2 bases; nucleotides outside the gene matches: 4. CDR3 protein: CASSLGTSGGITDTQYF. The CDR3 nucleotides are TGTGCCAGCAGCTTGGGGACTAGCGGGGGAATCACAGATACGCAGTATTTT. The complete variable domain, with remaining parts taken from reference TRBV11-3 and TRBJ2-3, reads EAGVVQSPRYKIIEKKQPVAFWCNPISGHNTLYWYLQNLGQGPELLIRYENEEAVDDSQLPKDRFSAERLKGVDSTLKIQPAELGDSAVYLCASSLGTSGGITDTQYFGPGTRLTVL.

In the case of this clonotype: Being one base from a much bigger clone, this may be a read error. V usage is TRBV6-6 and J usage is TRBJ2-5, with a weak D call TRBD1 (5 bases). The J call is uncertain, as TRBJ2-7 better fits the DNA end. The CDR3 loop spans 12 amino acids. The germline gives CDR1 MNHNY, CDR2 SVGAGI (reference sequence). The CDR3 sequence: CASSYDSHEQYF. The CDR3 DNA sequence: TGTGCCAGCAGTTACGACAGCCACGAGCAGTACTTC.

The rearrangement links TRBV7-9 to TRBJ2-4; D is unclear. From germline, CDR1 is SEHNR and CDR2 FQNEAQ (reference sequence). Trimming stripped 5 bases from V and 9 bases from J, with 14 bases between. This CDR3 comprises 13 residues. The CDR3 DNA follows: TGTGCCAGCAGCGTAGACCACTACGGCATTCAGTACTTC. This translates into CASSVDHYGIQYF.

This clonotype was seen a single time. The chain couples TRBV20-1 to TRBJ2-4; 14 positions agree with TRBD2. The end of the DNA is better explained by TRBJ2-7, so the J call may be wrong. Germline CDR1 DFQATT, CDR2 SNEGSKA (reference sequence). The CDR3 is 17 residues long. As DNA, the CDR3 is TGCAGTGCTAGCGAGGGGACTAGCGGGAGAAGAGGGCTCGAGCAGTACTTC. This sequence encodes CSASEGTSGRRGLEQYF.

The V call is TRBV4-3, the J call TRBJ2-5; weak D call: TRBD1 (6 bases). The DNA end is more similar to TRBJ2-7, so the J call may be wrong. Germline V CDR1 and CDR2: LGHNA, YSLEER. CDR3 size: 15 residues. The DNA for the CDR3 is TGCGCCAGCAGCCAAGATCCACCAGGGGCATCCGAGCAGTACTTC. This translates into CASSQDPPGASEQYF.